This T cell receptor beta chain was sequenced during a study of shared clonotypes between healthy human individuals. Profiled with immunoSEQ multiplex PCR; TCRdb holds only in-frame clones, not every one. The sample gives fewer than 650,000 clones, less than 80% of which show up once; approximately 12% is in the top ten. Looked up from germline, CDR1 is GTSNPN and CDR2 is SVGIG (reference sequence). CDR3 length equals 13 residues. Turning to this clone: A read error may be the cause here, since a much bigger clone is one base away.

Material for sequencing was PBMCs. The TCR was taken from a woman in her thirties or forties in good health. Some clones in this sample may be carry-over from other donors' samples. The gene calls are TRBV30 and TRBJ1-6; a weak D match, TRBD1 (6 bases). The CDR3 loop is CAWVPRGGSPFHF. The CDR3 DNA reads TGTGCCTGGGTCCCTAGAGGGGGATCACCCTTCCACTTT.